These 8 T cell receptor beta chains came from one sample sequenced in a study of CD8 T cells in ankylosing spondylitis. These receptors have no known antigen. Overall study results and limits: There was a TCR beta motif, made of fewer than 10 highly homologous variants, that appeared characteristic of ankylosing spondylitis blood.

TCRdb re-called the 5' RACE reads with MiXCR, one entry per CDR3 protein. Among about 390,000 distinct CDR3 sequences listed, about 20% were seen once. The specimen was blood, either unsorted or a sorted T cell fraction (not recorded which). These receptors all stem from a male donor with ankylosing spondylitis.

This clonotype was detected many times. The chain uses TRBV28 and TRBJ1-2, with D tentatively TRBD1 (5 bases). There are 12 residues in the CDR3. CDR1 and CDR2 from the germline V gene are MDHEN and SYDVKM. V was cut by 4 bases and J by 13 bases, with 16 bases left in between. The CDR3 DNA is TGTGCCAGCAGTTACCGGGACCTCGAGTTCACCTTC. Protein product: CASSYRDLEFTF.

The genes are TRBV20-1 and TRBJ2-3, with D perhaps TRBD2 (5 bases). CDR1 and CDR2 (germline): DFQATT, SNEGSKA (reference sequence). CDR3 length equals 12 residues. V was trimmed by 8 bases and J by 1 base, leaving 10 bases between them. CDR3 nucleotides: TGCAGTCCGGGAAGGGGCACAGATACGCAGTATTTT. It yields the protein CSPGRGTDTQYF.

Only a few counts were recorded for this clonotype. The gene calls are TRBV7-2 and TRBJ2-4; D could derive from TRBD1 or TRBD2 (5 bases each). From germline, CDR1 is SGHTA and CDR2 FQGNSA. V was pared by 5 bases and J by 4 bases, with 12 bases between. The CDR3 runs to 14 residues. This CDR3 is CASSPRAGKNIQYF. The DNA for the CDR3 is TGTGCCAGCAGCCCGAGGGCAGGGAAAAACATTCAGTACTTC.

The genes are TRBV5-1 and TRBJ1-4; 7 nucleotides align to TRBD1. With V trimmed by 5 bases and J by 6 bases, 13 bases remained unmatched. Germline lookup yields CDR1 SGHRS and CDR2 YFSETQ. CDR3 length equals 16 residues. CDR3 nucleotides: TGCGCCAGCAGGATGTCAGGGGGATCAATTGATGAAAAACTGTTTTTT. Translation gives CASRMSGGSIDEKLFF.

This clonotype was seen a few times. Here the CDR3 reads CSVGGPSDSYGYTF. The CDR3 DNA is TGCAGCGTCGGGGGCCCGTCCGACAGCTATGGCTACACCTTC. The rearrangement joins TRBV29-1 to TRBJ1-2; tentative D call: TRBD1 (6 bases). The V and J ends lost 6 bases and 4 bases respectively, with 18 bases between them. Looked up from germline, CDR1 is SQVTM and CDR2 is ANQGSEA. The CDR3 totals 14 residues.

This clonotype is a singleton in its sample. The chain uses TRBV20-1 and TRBJ2-1; D is unclear. CDR1 is DFQATT and CDR2 is SNEGSKA in the germline V gene (reference sequence). The germline V and J ends were trimmed by 0 bases and 4 bases, with 7 bases remaining between them. This CDR3 has 13 residues. The CDR3 DNA is TGCAGTGCTAGAGAAAGACGGTACAATGAGCAGTTCTTC. Residues: CSARERRYNEQFF.

V is TRBV20-1 and J is TRBJ2-1, with TRBD2 matching 9 bases. Germline V gene lookup returns CDR1 DFQATT and CDR2 SNEGSKA (reference sequence). The trim removed 2 bases at V and 10 bases at J, leaving 12 bases unmatched. This CDR3 is built from 15 residues. The CDR3: CSARRGVSGSWEQFF. The CDR3 DNA follows: TGCAGTGCTAGACGGGGGGTTAGCGGGAGTTGGGAGCAGTTCTTC.

This rearrangement joins TRBV24-1 to TRBJ2-3; D is possibly TRBD1 or TRBD2 (5 bases each). V dropped 1 base and J dropped 0 bases, with 10 bases sitting between them. Germline CDR1 reads KGHDR; CDR2 reads SFDVKD. This CDR3 comprises 16 residues. CDR3 DNA sequence: TGTGCCACCAGTGATTTAGCAGGGAGTAGCACAGATACGCAGTATTTT. It is translated as CATSDLAGSSTDTQYF.